The 3 T cell receptor beta chains in this list originate from one sample, sequenced in a study of cytomegalovirus exposure and HLA in healthy donors. In the PCR, 60 Vbeta and 13 Jbeta primers were used. Produced via immunoSEQ multiplex PCR; TCRdb's table is partial and in-frame only. The sample shows 150,000 to 200,000 clones, approximately 86% of them seen only once. The source material was PBMCs. Receptors originate from a young woman in good health and CMV-seronegative.

The chain uses TRBV21-1 and TRBJ1-2. TRBV21-1 is a recognized pseudogene. This CDR3 region has 15 residues. The CDR3 nucleotides read TGTGCCAGCAGCAAAAAGGCAGCGCCTAACTATGGCTACACCTTC. It is translated as CASSKKAAPNYGYTF.

The gene calls are TRBV30 and TRBJ2-7; 7 bases line up with TRBD1. Germline CDR1 reads GTSNPN; CDR2 reads SVGIG (reference sequence). The CDR3 has 13 residues. V was clipped by 5 bases and J by 7 bases; unmatched bases: 11. Here the CDR3 DNA reads TGTGCCTGGGCGGAGAGGGGGCTGGGAGAGCAGTACTTC. It codes for CAWAERGLGEQYF.

V gene TRBV9 combines with J gene TRBJ1-6, with D unresolved. The CDR3 is made up of 12 amino acids. CDR1 and CDR2 (germline): SGDLS, YYNGEE. The V gene lost 3 bases and the J gene lost 8 bases, with 6 bases spanning the gap. CDR3 loop: CASSALYSPLHF. CDR3 sequence (DNA): TGTGCCAGCAGCGCCCTGTATTCACCCCTCCACTTT.